Listed here are 21 T cell receptor beta chains from one sample, sequenced in a study of shared clonotypes between healthy human individuals. Profiled with immunoSEQ multiplex PCR; TCRdb holds only in-frame clones, not every one. The repertoire has 740,000 or so clones, around 78% of them found once; the top ten carry 1.5% to 2%. Sequencing input: memory CD4+ T cells sorted from blood. This sample's subset: CD45RA-negative fraction. These receptors all stem from a woman aged 25 to 39 in good health.

A few counts support this clone. The gene calls are TRBV27 and TRBJ1-2, with a tentative D call TRBD1 (5 bases). This CDR3 is 14 amino acids long. Germline V gene lookup returns CDR1 MNHEY and CDR2 SMNVEV (reference sequence). Deletions cut 5 bases from V and 1 base from J, with 11 bases between. DNA for the CDR3: TGTGCCAGCAGTCCTTGGGGGAGTAACTATGGCTACACCTTC. Translating gives CASSPWGSNYGYTF.

The rearrangement joins TRBV7-9 to TRBJ2-3; tentatively, D is TRBD2 (6 bases). Germline loops: CDR1 SEHNR, CDR2 FQNEAQ (reference sequence). Trimming stripped 8 bases from V and 0 bases from J, with 18 bases between. The CDR3 is made up of 16 amino acids. This CDR3 reads CASRSGAGLSTDTQYF. In DNA, the CDR3 is TGTGCCAGCCGGTCGGGAGCCGGTCTTAGCACAGATACGCAGTATTTT.

In regard to this clone: Germline is not matched at one junction end, which may reflect a read error. V is TRBV4-2 and J is TRBJ1-2; TRBD1 matches at 7 bases. CDR1 LGHNA and CDR2 YNFKEQ come from the germline V gene. The CDR3 totals 15 residues. The CDR3 here is CASSQAGQVGYGYTF. CDR3 DNA sequence: TGTGCCAGCAGTCAAGCTGGACAGGTTGGCTATGGCTACACCTTC.

The chain employs TRBV5-1 and TRBJ2-5; no firm D call. This CDR3 spans 16 amino acids. Germline-derived CDR1 and CDR2 are SGHRS and YFSETQ. V was trimmed by 2 bases and J by 4 bases, leaving 18 bases between them. CDR3 sequence reads: CASSLLASKDGETQYF. For the CDR3, the DNA is TGCGCCAGCAGCTTACTGGCATCGAAGGATGGAGAGACCCAGTACTTC.

The rearrangement links TRBV6-9 to TRBJ1-3; TRBD1 matches at 7 bases. The germline gives CDR1 MNHGY, CDR2 SVAAGI. The junction had 12 bases not matched to a gene; V was cut back by 4 bases and J by 6 bases. The CDR3 runs 16 residues. The CDR3 spells CASSLYFTGAENTIYF. The CDR3 DNA sequence: TGTGCCAGCAGTTTATATTTTACAGGGGCGGAAAACACCATATATTTT.

In the case of this clone: The sample carries other DNA sequences with the same CDR3. The V gene is TRBV7-2, the J gene TRBJ2-7; D gene uncertain. Germline CDR1 SGHTA, CDR2 FQGNSA. V shed 1 base and J shed 0 bases, with 7 bases lying between them. CDR3 size: 14 residues. The CDR3 loop is CASSLGQHSYEQYF. In DNA form, the CDR3 reads TGTGCCAGCAGCTTAGGTCAGCACTCCTACGAGCAGTACTTC.

The J gene is TRBJ1-4, the V gene TRBV10-1; D is ambiguous. V was pared by 3 bases and J by 4 bases, with 9 bases between. From germline, CDR1 is WNHNN and CDR2 SYGVQD (reference sequence). The CDR3 is made up of 14 amino acids. Here the CDR3 DNA reads TGCGCCAGCAGTGATTCGTTGGATAATGAAAAACTGTTTTTT. Amino acid sequence: CASSDSLDNEKLFF.

The chain uses TRBV7-2 and TRBJ2-7; D may be TRBD2 (6 bases). Germline lookup yields CDR1 SGHTA and CDR2 FQGNSA. Trimming stripped 5 bases from V and 0 bases from J, with 17 bases between. The CDR3 loop spans 16 amino acids. This CDR3 reads CASSGRFAGNSYEQYF. As DNA, the CDR3 is TGTGCCAGCAGCGGACGCTTTGCGGGGAACTCCTACGAGCAGTACTTC.

This rearrangement joins TRBV11-1 to TRBJ2-7, with D tentatively TRBD2 (6 bases). V was shortened by 5 bases and J by 2 bases, with 19 bases between the two germline ends. The CDR3 extends over 16 amino acids. Germline V gene lookup returns CDR1 SGHAT and CDR2 FQDESV (reference sequence). The CDR3 DNA reads TGTGCCAGCAGCCAGGAGGGCACGACAGCCACCTACGAGCAGTACTTC. Its translation: CASSQEGTTATYEQYF.

This chain links TRBV5-1 with TRBJ2-7, with 7 bases lining up with TRBD1. The junction had 9 bases not matched to a gene; V was cut back by 3 bases and J by 3 bases. The CDR3 sequence is 15 residues long. Germline CDR1 SGHRS, CDR2 YFSETQ. This CDR3 reads CASSSTGQPGYEQYF. The CDR3 DNA is TGCGCCAGCAGCTCGACGGGACAGCCAGGCTACGAGCAGTACTTC.

J is TRBJ1-1 and V is TRBV27, with D maybe TRBD1 (5 bases). The length of the CDR3 is 12 residues. Looked up from germline, CDR1 is MNHEY and CDR2 is SMNVEV (reference sequence). V was clipped by 7 bases and J by 4 bases, with 10 bases between them. The CDR3 here is CASTSGGTEAFF. CDR3 DNA sequence: TGTGCCAGCACTAGTGGGGGCACTGAAGCTTTCTTT.

The chain links TRBV7-8 to TRBJ2-2; TRBD2 matches 11 bases. Germline trimming cut 0 bases from V and 5 bases from J; bases unmatched to any gene: 8. This CDR3 region has 18 residues. Germline-derived CDR1 and CDR2 are SGHVS and FQNEAQ. CDR3 region: CASSLARLRLAGTGELFF. The CDR3 DNA follows: TGTGCCAGCAGCTTAGCCCGGCTAAGACTAGCGGGAACCGGGGAGCTGTTTTTT.

The chain employs TRBV9 and TRBJ1-3; no definite D call. V shed 4 bases and J shed 1 base, with 12 bases lying between them. CDR1 is SGDLS and CDR2 is YYNGEE in the germline V gene. The CDR3 has 15 residues. CDR3 coding DNA: TGTGCCAGCAGCTCCGGTGGGCGGTCTGGAAACACCATATATTTT. This sequence encodes CASSSGGRSGNTIYF.

CDR3 coding DNA: TGTGCCACCAGCAGAGATCTATCGGCTCCCGAGCAGTACTTC. Amino acids: CATSRDLSAPEQYF. The chain joins TRBV15 to TRBJ2-7; D unresolved. Germline assignment: CDR1 LNHNV and CDR2 YYDKDF (reference sequence). The germline V and J ends were trimmed by 0 bases and 6 bases, with 12 bases remaining between them. There are 14 residues in the CDR3.

The V and J genes are TRBV6-1 and TRBJ1-5, with no clear D. The germline gives CDR1 MNHNS, CDR2 SASEGT. The CDR3 has 15 residues. Trimming stripped 2 bases from V and 8 bases from J, with 16 bases between. CDR3 sequence reads: CASSENPRPIEPQHF. The CDR3 region has the DNA TGTGCCAGCAGTGAAAATCCCAGGCCCATTGAGCCCCAGCATTTT.

V and J are TRBV5-1 and TRBJ2-7; 7 bases agree with TRBD1. This CDR3 contains 14 residues. The germline V gene has CDR1 SGHRS and CDR2 YFSETQ. V shed 4 bases, J shed 7 bases, and the junction held 11 bases outside the gene matches. CDR3 DNA sequence: TGCGCCAGCAGCCTCCACCCACAGGGGTTTGAGCAGTACTTC. Protein sequence: CASSLHPQGFEQYF.

The chain carries TRBV7-9 and TRBJ2-7, with TRBD2 identical over 7 bases. Germline lookup yields CDR1 SEHNR and CDR2 FQNEAQ (reference sequence). The CDR3 is 13 residues long. J lost 3 bases, V lost 8 bases, and 7 bases had no gene match. The CDR3 region has the DNA TGTGCCAGCTTGAGGGAGGGCCTCTACGAGCAGTACTTC. This encodes CASLREGLYEQYF.

This clone was observed once. The chain couples TRBV10-2 to TRBJ1-5; no firm D call. Trimming took 2 bases from V and 5 from J, leaving 10 bases between them. CDR1 is WSHSY, CDR2 SAAADI, per germline. CDR3 size: 14 residues. CDR3 residues: CASSESGRYQPQHF. CDR3 coding DNA: TGCGCCAGCAGTGAGAGTGGCAGGTATCAGCCCCAGCATTTT.

As to this clone: A much larger clone lies a single base off, so this may be a read error. J is TRBJ2-7 and V is TRBV11-3, with 8 bases lining up with TRBD1. Germline V gives CDR1 SGHNT, CDR2 YENEEA. V lost 5 bases, J lost 0 bases, and 3 bases stayed unmatched. The CDR3 contains 14 residues. The CDR3 nucleotides read TGTGCCAGCAGCCCACAGGGGGACTCCTACGAGCAGTACTTC. Amino acid sequence: CASSPQGDSYEQYF. The full variable domain, its missing parts supplied by reference TRBV11-3 and TRBJ2-7, is EAGVVQSPRYKIIEKKQPVAFWCNPISGHNTLYWYLQNLGQGPELLIRYENEEAVDDSQLPKDRFSAERLKGVDSTLKIQPAELGDSAVYLCASSPQGDSYEQYFGPGTRLTVT.

This clone was seen more than once but under ten times. The V call is TRBV7-9, the J call TRBJ1-4; the D is unclear. The CDR3 spans 13 residues. The ends were cut back, 6 bases at V and 7 bases at J, with 12 bases in the middle. Germline assignment: CDR1 SEHNR and CDR2 FQNEAQ (reference sequence). The CDR3 protein is CASRTGSREKLFF. The CDR3 coding sequence is TGTGCCAGCAGAACGGGCAGTCGTGAAAAACTGTTTTTT.

A word on this clone: The identical CDR3 is also encoded by other nucleotide sequences in the sample. This rearrangement joins TRBV28 to TRBJ1-2, with TRBD1 identical over 7 bases. Germline CDR1 is MDHEN and CDR2 is SYDVKM. The CDR3 consists of 14 residues. The V segment lost 4 bases and the J segment 0 bases; nucleotides outside the gene matches: 2. The CDR3 here is CASSSGQSNYGYTF. Here the CDR3 DNA reads TGTGCCAGCAGTTCGGGACAGTCTAACTATGGCTACACCTTC.